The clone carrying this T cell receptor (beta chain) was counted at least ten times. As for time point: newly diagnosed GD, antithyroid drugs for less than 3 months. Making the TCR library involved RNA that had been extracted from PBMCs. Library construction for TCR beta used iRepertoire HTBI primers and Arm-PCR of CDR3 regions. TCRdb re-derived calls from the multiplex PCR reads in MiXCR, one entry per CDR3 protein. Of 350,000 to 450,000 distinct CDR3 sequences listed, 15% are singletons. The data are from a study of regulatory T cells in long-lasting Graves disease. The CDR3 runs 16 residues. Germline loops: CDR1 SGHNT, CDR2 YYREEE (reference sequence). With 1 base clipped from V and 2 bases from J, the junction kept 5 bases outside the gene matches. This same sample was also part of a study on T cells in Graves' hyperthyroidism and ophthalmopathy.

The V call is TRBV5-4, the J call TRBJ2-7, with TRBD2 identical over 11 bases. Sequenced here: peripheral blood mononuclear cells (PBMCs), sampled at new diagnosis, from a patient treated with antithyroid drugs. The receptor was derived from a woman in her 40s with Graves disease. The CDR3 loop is CASSLTSGSGAYEQYF. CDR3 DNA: TGTGCCAGCAGCTTGACTAGCGGGAGTGGGGCCTACGAGCAGTACTTC. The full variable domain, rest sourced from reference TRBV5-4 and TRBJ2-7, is ETGVTQSPTHLIKTRGQQVTLRCSSQSGHNTVSWYQQALGQGPQFIFQYYREEENGRGNFPPRFSGLQFPNYSSELNVNALELDDSALYLCASSLTSGSGAYEQYFGPGTRLTVT.